These T cell receptor beta chains were read from a single sample in a study of human T cells and chemical hapten exposure. TCRdb redid the calling of the RACE reads with MiXCR, one entry per CDR3 protein. The sample includes 380,000 or so distinct CDR3 sequences, approximately 5% of them seen just once. The sequencing used whole blood, collected in connection with sensitization to the hapten diphenylcyclopropenone (DPC). The receptors were sampled from a woman younger than 35 with alopecia areata. Some clones in this sample may be carry-over from other donors' samples. Each CDR3 is given with its conserved first and last residue.

V gene	J gene	CDR3 protein
TRBV6-2/TRBV6-3	TRBJ2-1	CASSYLRGGADEQFF
TRBV7-8	TRBJ1-6	CASSPLTGTTVRNSPLHF
TRBV6-5	TRBJ2-3	CASSPRTSGGLDTQYF
TRBV10-3	TRBJ1-5	CAISELKGENGNQPQHF
TRBV6-6	TRBJ1-6	CASSDRARNSPLHF
TRBV7-2	TRBJ2-1	CASSFALAGANNEQFF
TRBV6-4	TRBJ2-3	CASAKEGGSTDTQYF
TRBV14	TRBJ1-2	CASSTGLYGYTF
TRBV5-1	TRBJ2-7	CASSLTIGQGDYEQYF
TRBV2	TRBJ1-1	CASSERFGGWTEAFF
TRBV18	TRBJ1-3	CASSPPVTPGNTIYF
TRBV15	TRBJ2-6	CATSLGRRPSGANVLTF
TRBV5-1	TRBJ1-6	CASSLEGGVNSPLHF
TRBV29-1	TRBJ1-1	CSVGRDGGATEAFF
TRBV25-1	TRBJ1-4	CASSDQGPEVSEKLFF
TRBV2	TRBJ2-3	CASSERGYDTQYF
TRBV2	TRBJ1-5	CASSRRRTGNQPQHF
TRBV5-1	TRBJ2-1	CASSSGNRAPYNEQFF
TRBV20-1	TRBJ1-1	CSAKKGGPNTEAFF
TRBV3-1	TRBJ2-3	CASSPRTRSTDTQYF
TRBV4-2	TRBJ1-1	CASSQGDRGQTEAFF
TRBV27	TRBJ2-1	CASLQGESSYNEQFF
TRBV7-2	TRBJ1-6	CASSLAPAGRDSPLHF
TRBV2	TRBJ2-3	CASSSGTERTDTQYF
TRBV4-3	TRBJ1-1	CASSQEGVTEAFF
TRBV9	TRBJ1-2	CASSPSPPDRQGFFNYGYTF
TRBV12-3/TRBV12-4	TRBJ1-4	CASNDLGGPDNEKLFF
TRBV6-2/TRBV6-3	TRBJ1-1	CASSYSQDTEAFF
TRBV10-3	TRBJ2-1	CAISEDQGSGWFF
TRBV12-3/TRBV12-4	TRBJ2-5	CASRSTGAGETQYF
TRBV7-2	TRBJ2-4	CASSPVVSGRQNIQYF